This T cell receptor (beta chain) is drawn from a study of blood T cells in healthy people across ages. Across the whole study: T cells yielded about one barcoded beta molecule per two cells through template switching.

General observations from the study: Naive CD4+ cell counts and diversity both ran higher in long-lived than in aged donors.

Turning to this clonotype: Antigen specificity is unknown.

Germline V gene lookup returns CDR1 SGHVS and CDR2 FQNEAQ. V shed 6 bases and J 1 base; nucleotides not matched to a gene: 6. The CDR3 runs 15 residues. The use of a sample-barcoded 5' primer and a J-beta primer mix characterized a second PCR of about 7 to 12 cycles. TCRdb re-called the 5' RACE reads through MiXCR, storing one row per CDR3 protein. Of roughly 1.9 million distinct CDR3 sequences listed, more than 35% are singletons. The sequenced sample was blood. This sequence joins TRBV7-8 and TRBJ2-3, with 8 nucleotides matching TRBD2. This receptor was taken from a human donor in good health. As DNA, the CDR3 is TGTGCCAGCAGGAGCGGGAGAGGCGGCACAGATACGCAGTATTTT. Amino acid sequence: CASRSGRGGTDTQYF.